This T cell receptor (beta chain) was identified in a study of T cell repertoires in cytomegalovirus infection. The overall study: The authors relied on CMV epitopes, both recently identified HLA-C-restricted and well-studied HLA-B-restricted. The public TCR beta signatures pointed to both CMV infection and matching HLA type.

Between the trimmed V and J ends, which lost 8 bases and 3 bases, there was a span of 13 bases. Per germline, CDR1 MNHEY and CDR2 SVGEGT. This CDR3 has 13 residues. Using its own MiXCR run on the reads, TCRdb lists one record per CDR3 protein. The table has about 310,000 distinct CDR3 sequences, 20% to 30% seen once. Overall study results and limits: HLA-C-restricted CMV clonotypes gave the most frequent clonotype in two of eight donors.

A word on this clonotype: Its antigen remains unknown.

This chain uses TRBV6-2 or TRBV6-3 with TRBJ1-2; D is perhaps TRBD1 (6 bases). The specimen comprised cultured PBMCs, sampled from culture after CMV antigen stimulation. The origin of this receptor is a human donor in good health (CMV status not recorded). Some clones in this sample may be carry-over from other donors' samples. The CDR3 spells CASGGQNHYGYTF. CDR3 bases: TGTGCCAGCGGAGGACAGAACCACTATGGCTACACCTTC.